Shown below are 20 T cell receptor beta chains from a single sample sequenced in a study of cytomegalovirus exposure and HLA in healthy donors. Primers: 60 Vbeta forward and 13 Jbeta reverse. Here immunoSEQ multiplex PCR was the method, and the copy in TCRdb shows in-frame clones only, minus some. Among around 100,000 clones listed, roughly 83% were seen once. What was sequenced was PBMCs. The origin of the receptors is a young woman in good health and CMV-seropositive.

This chain joins TRBV7-3 and TRBJ2-3; 7 positions agree with TRBD1. The CDR3 is made up of 18 amino acids. Trimming took 0 bases from V and 0 from J; bases not matched to a gene: 9. Germline V gene sequence: CDR1 SGHTA, CDR2 FQGTGA. The CDR3 nucleotides are TGTGCCAGCAGCTTAACCCCTAGACAGGGTTCGAGCACAGATACGCAGTATTTT. This encodes CASSLTPRQGSSTDTQYF.

The V call is TRBV28, the J call TRBJ1-5; 7 bases agree with TRBD1. Losses at the gene ends were 6 bases for V and 5 bases for J; bases not matched to a gene: 16. Germline CDR1 and CDR2: MDHEN and SYDVKM. The CDR3 covers 17 residues. This CDR3 is CASRAGGHIAPYQPQHF. The DNA for the CDR3 is TGTGCCAGCAGGGCAGGGGGTCACATTGCTCCCTATCAGCCCCAGCATTTT. Filled out from reference TRBV28 and TRBJ1-5, the complete variable domain reads DVKVTQSSRYLVKRTGEKVFLECVQDMDHENMFWYRQDPGLGLRLIYFSYDVKMKEKGDIPEGYSVSREKKERFSLILESASTNQTSMYLCASRAGGHIAPYQPQHFGDGTRLSIL.

The chain has TRBV9 and TRBJ2-7, with TRBD1 matching 7 bases. The V segment lost 3 bases and the J segment 5 bases; nucleotides outside the gene matches: 11. CDR1 and CDR2 from the germline V gene are SGDLS and YYNGEE. CDR3 length equals 15 residues. The CDR3 nucleotides are TGTGCCAGCAGCGAGCGTCTGGGACAGACCGACGAGCAGTACTTC. Amino acids: CASSERLGQTDEQYF.

The chain has TRBV10-3 and TRBJ1-3; D gene ambiguous. CDR1 ENHRY and CDR2 SYGVKD come from the germline V gene. V was shortened by 10 bases and J by 1 base, with 11 bases between the two germline ends. The CDR3 has 13 amino acids. CDR3 sequence: CATRGLSGNTIYF. For the CDR3, the DNA is TGTGCCACCCGAGGCCTTTCTGGAAACACCATATATTTT.

This clone occurred a few times. The chain employs TRBV11-2 and TRBJ2-3, with 7 nucleotides matching TRBD2. V was clipped by 1 base and J by 2 bases; unmatched bases: 6. Germline lookup yields CDR1 SGHAT and CDR2 FQNNGV. The CDR3 is 16 amino acids. The CDR3 nucleotides read TGTGCCAGCAGCTTAGTTGGCGGGAGCCCCACAGATACGCAGTATTTT. Protein: CASSLVGGSPTDTQYF.

V and J are TRBV5-1 and TRBJ2-5; TRBD1 matches at 7 bases. J lost 7 bases, V lost 0 bases, and 6 bases had no gene match. CDR3 length equals 14 residues. CDR1 SGHRS and CDR2 YFSETQ come from the germline V gene. CDR3 loop: CASSLAVAGGTQYF. In DNA form, the CDR3 reads TGCGCCAGCAGCTTGGCCGTGGCAGGGGGGACCCAGTACTTC.

The chain combines TRBV5-1 with TRBJ2-3; TRBD2 matches at 10 bases. This CDR3 region has 17 residues. Germline values: CDR1 SGHRS, CDR2 YFSETQ. V gave up 4 bases and J gave up 4 bases; unmatched junction bases: 12. CDR3 sequence: CASSRHEASGRADTQYF. Written as DNA, the CDR3 is TGCGCCAGCAGCCGGCACGAGGCTAGCGGGAGAGCAGATACGCAGTATTTT. The full variable domain, rest sourced from reference TRBV5-1 and TRBJ2-3, is KAGVTQTPRYLIKTRGQQVTLSCSPISGHRSVSWYQQTPGQGLQFLFEYFSETQRNKGNFPGRFSGRQFSNSRSEMNVSTLELGDSALYLCASSRHEASGRADTQYFGPGTRLTVL.

The chain carries TRBV25-1 and TRBJ2-5, with a weak D call TRBD2 (5 bases). The CDR3 covers 16 residues. Germline CDR1 is MGHDK and CDR2 is SYGVNS. V was clipped by 2 bases and J by 0 bases, with 13 bases between them. The CDR3 sequence: CASSEAGQKYQETQYF. For the CDR3, the DNA is TGTGCCAGCAGTGAAGCGGGCCAGAAGTACCAAGAGACCCAGTACTTC. Based on the CDR3 plus reference TRBV25-1 and TRBJ2-5, the full variable domain is EADIYQTPRYLVIGTGKKITLECSQTMGHDKMYWYQQDPGMELHLIHYSYGVNSTEKGDLSSESTVSRIRTEHFPLTLESARPSHTSQYLCASSEAGQKYQETQYFGPGTRLLVL.

The genes are TRBV27 and TRBJ1-2; D is undetermined. Germline V gene sequence: CDR1 MNHEY, CDR2 SMNVEV (reference sequence). This CDR3 region has 14 residues. V shed 6 bases and J shed 1 base, with 12 bases lying between them. In nucleotides, the CDR3 is TGTGCCAGCAGCCCCGGGGTGGTTAACTATGGCTACACCTTC. Encoded protein: CASSPGVVNYGYTF.

As DNA, the CDR3 is TGTGCCAGCTCAGCGACCGGACACGGCTCTGGAAACACCATATATTTT. This sequence encodes CASSATGHGSGNTIYF. The chain uses TRBV18 and TRBJ1-3, with a possible D match to TRBD1 (5 bases). The CDR3 runs to 16 residues. Trimming shortened V by 5 bases and J by 0 bases, and 14 bases separated the two germline ends. In germline, CDR1 is KGHSH, CDR2 LQKENI.

The chain links TRBV5-6 to TRBJ2-3; 9 bases fit TRBD2. Germline values: CDR1 SGHDT, CDR2 YYEEEE. This CDR3 has 16 residues. V dropped 4 bases and J dropped 5; count of bases not matched to a gene: 11. CDR3: CASSPGGGSGGDTQYF. The CDR3 DNA follows: TGTGCCAGCAGCCCGGGGGGTGGTAGCGGGGGAGATACGCAGTATTTT.

The chain carries TRBV25-1 and TRBJ1-1, with TRBD1 matching over 7 bases. This CDR3 spans 14 amino acids. V lost 4 bases and J lost 6; bases outside the gene matches: 8. Germline CDR1 is MGHDK and CDR2 is SYGVNS. The CDR3, as DNA: TGTGCCAGCAGTGCCATCAGGGGGACACCTGAAGCTTTCTTT. Its translation is CASSAIRGTPEAFF.

The V gene is TRBV2, the J gene TRBJ1-1; D possibly corresponds to TRBD1 (5 bases). This CDR3 is 13 amino acids long. Trimming left V 6 bases short and J 0 bases short, with 8 bases between. Germline V gene sequence: CDR1 SNHLY, CDR2 FYNNEI. CDR3 in DNA: TGTGCCAGCAGACGCAGGGTGAACACTGAAGCTTTCTTT. This gives the protein CASRRRVNTEAFF.

This clone showed up just once. V and J are TRBV5-6 and TRBJ2-7, with a tentative D call TRBD1 (5 bases). V lost 6 bases to trimming and J lost 2 bases, with 18 bases between them. The V gene's germline CDR1 is SGHDT and CDR2 YYEEEE. The CDR3 totals 15 residues. CDR3 in DNA: TGTGCCAGCACTTCGCAGGGTTATGGCACCTACGAGCAGTACTTC. It specifies CASTSQGYGTYEQYF.

V usage is TRBV2 and J usage is TRBJ1-1, with 10 nucleotides matching TRBD1. With 10 bases clipped from V and 6 bases from J, the junction kept 14 bases outside the gene matches. This CDR3 is 15 amino acids long. In germline, CDR1 is SNHLY, CDR2 FYNNEI. CDR3 amino acids: CAIPGQGFQGAEAFF. CDR3 DNA: TGTGCCATTCCGGGACAGGGGTTCCAAGGGGCTGAAGCTTTCTTT.

The chain links TRBV7-3 to TRBJ2-2; TRBD2 aligns across 7 bases. CDR3 length: 14 residues. Germline V CDR1 and CDR2: SGHTA, FQGTGA. The V and J ends lost 3 bases and 6 bases, in that order; junction bases with no gene match: 4. CDR3 sequence (DNA): TGTGCCAGCAGCTTGCGGGAGACTTCCGGGGAGCTGTTTTTT. This gives the protein CASSLRETSGELFF.

The chain is built from TRBV5-6 and TRBJ2-4; 7 bases line up with TRBD1. Per germline, CDR1 SGHDT and CDR2 YYEEEE. V lost 2 bases and J lost 5; bases outside the gene matches: 7. The CDR3 sequence is 15 residues long. In DNA, the CDR3 is TGTGCCAGCAGCTTTATCCGGGACAGTCAAAACATTCAGTACTTC. It specifies CASSFIRDSQNIQYF.

V usage is TRBV7-3 and J usage is TRBJ2-1; 7 bases match TRBD2. V trimming: 1 base; J trimming: 7 bases; junction bases outside the gene matches: 4. Germline V CDR1 and CDR2: SGHTA, FQGTGA. This CDR3 spans 14 amino acids. CDR3 sequence: CASSLKPGGNEQFF. Here the CDR3 DNA reads TGTGCCAGCAGCTTAAAACCGGGGGGAAATGAGCAGTTCTTC.

The CDR3 loop is CASPPPGHKNYEQYF. The DNA of the CDR3 is TGTGCCAGCCCACCGCCGGGACACAAGAACTACGAGCAGTACTTC. V gene TRBV7-9 combines with J gene TRBJ2-7; tentative D call: TRBD1 (6 bases). This CDR3 spans 15 amino acids. The germline V gene encodes CDR1 SEHNR and CDR2 FQNEAQ (reference sequence). V dropped 8 bases and J dropped 3 bases, with 20 bases sitting between them.

The gene calls are TRBV18 and TRBJ2-3, with D perhaps TRBD2 (5 bases). Germline CDR1 KGHSH, CDR2 LQKENI. CDR3 length: 17 residues. V lost 4 bases and J lost 2, with 19 bases in between. The CDR3 DNA reads TGTGCCAGCTCACGTCGTCCCCAACTAGGGAACACAGATACGCAGTATTTT. Translated: CASSRRPQLGNTDTQYF.